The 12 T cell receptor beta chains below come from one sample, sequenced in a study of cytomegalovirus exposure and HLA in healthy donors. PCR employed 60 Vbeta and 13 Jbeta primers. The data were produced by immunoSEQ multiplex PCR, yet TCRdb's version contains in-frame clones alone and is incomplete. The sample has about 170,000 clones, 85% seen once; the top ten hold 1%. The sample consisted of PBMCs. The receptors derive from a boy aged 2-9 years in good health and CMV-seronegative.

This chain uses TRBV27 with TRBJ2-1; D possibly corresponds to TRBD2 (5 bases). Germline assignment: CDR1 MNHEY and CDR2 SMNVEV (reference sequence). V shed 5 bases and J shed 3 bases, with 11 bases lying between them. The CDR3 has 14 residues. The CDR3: CASSLSGVYNEQFF. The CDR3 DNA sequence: TGTGCCAGCAGTCTTTCCGGGGTCTACAATGAGCAGTTCTTC.

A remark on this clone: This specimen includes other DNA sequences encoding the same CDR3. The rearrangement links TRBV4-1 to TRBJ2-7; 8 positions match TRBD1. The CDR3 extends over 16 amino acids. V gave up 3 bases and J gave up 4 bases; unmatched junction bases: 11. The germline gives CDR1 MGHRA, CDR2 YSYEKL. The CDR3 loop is CASSQSADRGSYEQYF. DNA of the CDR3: TGCGCCAGCAGCCAGTCGGCCGACAGGGGATCATACGAGCAGTACTTC.

CDR3 DNA sequence: TGTGCCAGCAGCCAATCCGGGGGTTTCTCTGGGGCCAACGTCCTGACTTTC. This gives the protein CASSQSGGFSGANVLTF. J is TRBJ2-6 and V is TRBV7-3, with D possibly matching TRBD2 (6 bases). Trimming shortened V by 5 bases and J by 0 bases, and 14 bases separated the two germline ends. CDR1 and CDR2 (germline): SGHTA, FQGTGA. The CDR3 spans 17 residues. Supplemented by reference TRBV7-3 and TRBJ2-6, the full variable domain reads GAGVSQTPSNKVTEKGKYVELRCDPISGHTALYWYRQSLGQGPEFLIYFQGTGAADDSGLPNDRFFAVRPEGSVSTLKIQRTERGDSAVYLCASSQSGGFSGANVLTFGAGSRLTVL.

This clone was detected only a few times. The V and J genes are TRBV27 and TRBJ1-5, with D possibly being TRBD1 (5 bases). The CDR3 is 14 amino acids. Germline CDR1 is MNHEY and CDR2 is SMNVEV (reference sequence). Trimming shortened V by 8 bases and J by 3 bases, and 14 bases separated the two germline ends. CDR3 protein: CASSPGADNQPQHF. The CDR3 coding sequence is TGTGCCAGCTCCCCTGGGGCAGACAATCAGCCCCAGCATTTT.

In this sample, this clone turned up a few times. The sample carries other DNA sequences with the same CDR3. The CDR3 region is CASSLDRNQPQHF. In nucleotides, the CDR3 is TGTGCCAGCAGCTTAGACAGGAATCAGCCCCAGCATTTT. The chain carries TRBV11-2 and TRBJ1-5; D is undetermined. Germline values: CDR1 SGHAT, CDR2 FQNNGV. Trimming pared 0 bases from V and 4 bases from J, leaving 4 bases between. CDR3 length: 13 residues.

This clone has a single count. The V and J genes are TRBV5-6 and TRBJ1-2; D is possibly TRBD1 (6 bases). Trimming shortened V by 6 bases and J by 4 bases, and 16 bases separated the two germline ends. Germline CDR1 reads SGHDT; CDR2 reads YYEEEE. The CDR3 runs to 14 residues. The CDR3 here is CASISRQAIYGYTF. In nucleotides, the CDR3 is TGTGCCAGCATCTCACGACAGGCCATCTATGGCTACACCTTC.

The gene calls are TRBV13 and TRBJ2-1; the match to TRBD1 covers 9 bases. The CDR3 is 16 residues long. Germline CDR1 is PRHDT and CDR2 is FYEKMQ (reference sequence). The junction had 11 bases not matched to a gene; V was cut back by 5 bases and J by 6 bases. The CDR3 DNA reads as TGTGCCAGCAGCGGAGCACCGGGACAGGGTAGCAATGAGCAGTTCTTC. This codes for CASSGAPGQGSNEQFF.

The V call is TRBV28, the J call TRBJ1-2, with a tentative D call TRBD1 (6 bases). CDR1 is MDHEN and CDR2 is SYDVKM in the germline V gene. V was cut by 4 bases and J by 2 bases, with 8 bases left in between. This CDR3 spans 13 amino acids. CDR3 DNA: TGTGCCAGCAGTTCCGGACAGAACTATGGCTACACCTTC. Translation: CASSSGQNYGYTF.

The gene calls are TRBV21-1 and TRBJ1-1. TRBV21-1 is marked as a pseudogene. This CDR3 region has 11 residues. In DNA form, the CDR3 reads TGTGCCAGCAGCAAAGAACGGGAAGCTTTCTTT. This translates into CASSKEREAFF.

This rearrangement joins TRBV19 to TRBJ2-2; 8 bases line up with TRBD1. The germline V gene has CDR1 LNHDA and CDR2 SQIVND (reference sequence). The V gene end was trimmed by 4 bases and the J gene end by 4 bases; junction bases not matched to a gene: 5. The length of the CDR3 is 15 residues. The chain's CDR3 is CASSSRTGSTGELFF. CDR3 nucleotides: TGTGCCAGTAGTAGTCGGACAGGGTCCACCGGGGAGCTGTTTTTT.

The CDR3 DNA follows: TGTGCCAGCAGCTTGGCCTTGGGGGCAATCAATCAGCCCCAGCATTTT. Its protein product is CASSLALGAINQPQHF. This chain uses TRBV5-5 with TRBJ1-5, with a weak D call TRBD1 (6 bases). The CDR3 length is 16 residues. Trimming removed 0 bases at V and 3 bases at J, with 13 bases between. Germline CDR1 reads SGHKS; CDR2 reads YYEKEE (reference sequence).

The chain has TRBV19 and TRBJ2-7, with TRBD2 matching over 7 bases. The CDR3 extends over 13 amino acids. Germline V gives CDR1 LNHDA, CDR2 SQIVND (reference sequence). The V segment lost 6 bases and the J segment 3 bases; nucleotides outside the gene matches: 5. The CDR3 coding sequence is TGTGCCAGTAGGGTCGCTAGCGGCTACGAGCAGTACTTC. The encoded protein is CASRVASGYEQYF.